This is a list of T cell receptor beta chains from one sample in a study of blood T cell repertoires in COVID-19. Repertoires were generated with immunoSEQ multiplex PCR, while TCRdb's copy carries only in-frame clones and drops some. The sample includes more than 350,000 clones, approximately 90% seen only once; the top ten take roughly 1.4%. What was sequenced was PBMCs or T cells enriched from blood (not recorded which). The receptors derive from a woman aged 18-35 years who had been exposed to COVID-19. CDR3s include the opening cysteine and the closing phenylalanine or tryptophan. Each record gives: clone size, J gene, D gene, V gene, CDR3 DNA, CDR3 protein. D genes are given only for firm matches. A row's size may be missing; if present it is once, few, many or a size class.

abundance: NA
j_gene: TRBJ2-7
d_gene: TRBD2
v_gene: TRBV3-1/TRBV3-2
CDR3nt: TGTGCCAGCAGCCAAGTGCCCTTAGCGGGAGGAGGGGAGCAGTACTTC
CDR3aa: CASSQVPLAGGGEQYF

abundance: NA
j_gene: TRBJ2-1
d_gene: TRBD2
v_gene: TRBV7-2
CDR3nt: TGTGCCAGCAGCTTACAAAGCGGGGGGGCTAATGAGCAGTTCTTC
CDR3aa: CASSLQSGGANEQFF

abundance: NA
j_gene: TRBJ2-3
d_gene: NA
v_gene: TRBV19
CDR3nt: TGTGCCAGTAGTATGCGGGGCACGGCCGTCGGGAAGCAGTATTTT
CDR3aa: CASSMRGTAVGKQYF

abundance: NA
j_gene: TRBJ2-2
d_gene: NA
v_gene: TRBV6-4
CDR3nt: TGTGCCAGCAGGGAGACAGGTGACACCGGGGAGCTGTTTTTT
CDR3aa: CASRETGDTGELFF

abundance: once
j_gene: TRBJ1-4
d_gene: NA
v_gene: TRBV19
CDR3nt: TGTGCCAGTACCCCCTCCGAGGCGGGCACTAATGAAAAACTGTTTTTT
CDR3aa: CASTPSEAGTNEKLFF

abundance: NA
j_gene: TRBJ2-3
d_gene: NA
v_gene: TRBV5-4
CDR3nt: TGTGCCAGCAGCTTGATCGGACAGAGCACAGATACGCAGTATTTT
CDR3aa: CASSLIGQSTDTQYF

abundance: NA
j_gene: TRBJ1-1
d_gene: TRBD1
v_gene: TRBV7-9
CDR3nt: TGTGCCAGCAGGCATTTTGGGACAGGGAACGTGAACACTGAAGCTTTCTTT
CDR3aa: CASRHFGTGNVNTEAFF

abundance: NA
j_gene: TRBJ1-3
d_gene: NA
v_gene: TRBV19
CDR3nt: TGTGCCAGTAGTGCCCTACAGGCCAACTCTGGAAACACCATATATTTT
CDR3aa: CASSALQANSGNTIYF

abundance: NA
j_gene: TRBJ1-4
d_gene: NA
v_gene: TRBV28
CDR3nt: TGTGCCAGCAGTTACGACAGTTCAACTAATGAAAAACTGTTTTTT
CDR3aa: CASSYDSSTNEKLFF

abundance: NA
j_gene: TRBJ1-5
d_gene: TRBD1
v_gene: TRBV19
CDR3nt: TGTGCCAGTAGGTTGATATTCAGGGGGCATCGAGATCAGCCCCAGCATTTT
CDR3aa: CASRLIFRGHRDQPQHF

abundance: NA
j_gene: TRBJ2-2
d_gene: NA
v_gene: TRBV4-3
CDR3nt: TGCGCCAGCAGCCAAGAAACAAACACCGGGGAGCTGTTTTTT
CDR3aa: CASSQETNTGELFF

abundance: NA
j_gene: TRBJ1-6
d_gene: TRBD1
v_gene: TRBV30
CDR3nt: TGTGCCTGGAGCGGACAGGGGAACTCACCCCTCCACTTT
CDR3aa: CAWSGQGNSPLHF

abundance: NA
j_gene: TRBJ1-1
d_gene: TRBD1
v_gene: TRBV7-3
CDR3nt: TGTGCCAGCAGCCACACAGGGACAGTCTACCAAGAAGCTTTCTTT
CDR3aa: CASSHTGTVYQEAFF

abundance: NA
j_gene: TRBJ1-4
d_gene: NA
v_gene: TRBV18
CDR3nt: TGTGCCAGCTCACTGACAGGAGCTAATGAAAAACTGTTTTTT
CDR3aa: CASSLTGANEKLFF

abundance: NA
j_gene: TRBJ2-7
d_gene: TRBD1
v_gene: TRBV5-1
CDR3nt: TGCGCCAGCAGCGCCGGGAAGGGACAGGGGAGCTACGAGCAGTACTTC
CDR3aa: CASSAGKGQGSYEQYF

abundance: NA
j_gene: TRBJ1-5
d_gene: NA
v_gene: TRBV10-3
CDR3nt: TGTGCCATCAGTGAGCAGGGAGGGCCCAATCAGCCCCAGCATTTT
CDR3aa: CAISEQGGPNQPQHF

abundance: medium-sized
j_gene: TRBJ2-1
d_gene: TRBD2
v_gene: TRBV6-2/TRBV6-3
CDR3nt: TGTGCCAGCAGCGTCACTAGCGGGGACTACAATGAGCAGTTCTTC
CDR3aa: CASSVTSGDYNEQFF

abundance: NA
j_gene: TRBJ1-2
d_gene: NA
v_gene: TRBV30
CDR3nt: TGTGCCTGGAGTGTACGTCAGGGATCTCGAGGCTACACCTTC
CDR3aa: CAWSVRQGSRGYTF

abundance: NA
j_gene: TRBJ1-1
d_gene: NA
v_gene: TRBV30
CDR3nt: TGTGCCTGGACTATACTCAGGGCCGAAGCTTTCTTT
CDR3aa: CAWTILRAEAFF

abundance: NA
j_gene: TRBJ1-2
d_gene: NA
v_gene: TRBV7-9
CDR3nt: TGTGCCAGCAGCTTAGAGGGAGGGAATGGCTACACCTTC
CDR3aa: CASSLEGGNGYTF

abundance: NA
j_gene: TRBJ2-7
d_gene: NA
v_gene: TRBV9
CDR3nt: TGTGCCAGCAGCGTAGGACTTTCCCCAGGGTCCTACGAGCAGTACTTC
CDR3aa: CASSVGLSPGSYEQYF

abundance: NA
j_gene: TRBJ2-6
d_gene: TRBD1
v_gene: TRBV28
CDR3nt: TGTGCCAGCAGTCTTTGGACAGGGGACTCTGGGGCCAACGTCCTGACTTTC
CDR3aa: CASSLWTGDSGANVLTF

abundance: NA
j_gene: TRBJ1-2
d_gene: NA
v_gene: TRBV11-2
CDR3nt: TGTGCCAGCAGCTCCCAGGGTGTCAACTATGGCTACACCTTC
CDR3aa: CASSSQGVNYGYTF

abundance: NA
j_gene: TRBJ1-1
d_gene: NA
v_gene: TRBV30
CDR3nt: TGTGCCTGGAGTCCAAGCCGGACTGAAGCTTTCTTT
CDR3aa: CAWSPSRTEAFF

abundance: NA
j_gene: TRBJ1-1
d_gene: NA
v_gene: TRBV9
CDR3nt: TGTGCCAGCAGTGGGGGGGACACTGAAGCTTTCTTT
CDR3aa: CASSGGDTEAFF

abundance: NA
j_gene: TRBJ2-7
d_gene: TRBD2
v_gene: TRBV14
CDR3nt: TGTGCCAGCAGGGAGACCGGGACTATGGACTACGAGCAGTACTTC
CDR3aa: CASRETGTMDYEQYF

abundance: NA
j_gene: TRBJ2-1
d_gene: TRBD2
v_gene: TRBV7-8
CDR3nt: TGTGCCAGCAGCCCAGATGGGGGTTTTAGCGGGAGGACAAATGAGCAGTTCTTC
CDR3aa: CASSPDGGFSGRTNEQFF

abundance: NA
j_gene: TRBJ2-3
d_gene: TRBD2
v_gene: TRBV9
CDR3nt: TGTGCCAGCAGCCCAGCTCCTAGCGGGGGCCGAGGATCAGATACGCAGTATTTT
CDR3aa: CASSPAPSGGRGSDTQYF

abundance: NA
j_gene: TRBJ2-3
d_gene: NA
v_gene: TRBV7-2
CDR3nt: TGTGCCAGCAGCTTAAGGACTACCTACACAGATACGCAGTATTTT
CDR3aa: CASSLRTTYTDTQYF